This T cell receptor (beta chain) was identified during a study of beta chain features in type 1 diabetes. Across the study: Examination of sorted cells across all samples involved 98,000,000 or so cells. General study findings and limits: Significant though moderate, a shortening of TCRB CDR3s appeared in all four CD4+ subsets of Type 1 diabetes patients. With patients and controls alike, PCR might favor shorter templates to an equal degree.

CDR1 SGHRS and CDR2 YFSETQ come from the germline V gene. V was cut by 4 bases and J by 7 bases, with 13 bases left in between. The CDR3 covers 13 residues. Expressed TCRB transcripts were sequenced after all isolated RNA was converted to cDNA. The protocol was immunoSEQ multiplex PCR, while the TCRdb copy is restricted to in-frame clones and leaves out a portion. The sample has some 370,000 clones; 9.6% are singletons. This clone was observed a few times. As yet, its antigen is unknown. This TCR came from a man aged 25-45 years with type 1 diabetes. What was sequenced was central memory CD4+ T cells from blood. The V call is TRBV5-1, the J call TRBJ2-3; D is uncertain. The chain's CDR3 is CASSKNDRNTQYF. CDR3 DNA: TGCGCCAGCAGCAAGAACGACCGGAATACGCAGTATTTT.